Below, one T cell receptor (beta chain) is given with its context. The source of the sample is a study of blood T cell repertoires in COVID-19. Study-wide context: Samples of COVID-19 (acute and convalescent) were obtained from the United States, Italy and Spain. PBMCs, B-cell-depleted T cells, or T cells provided the cDNA or gDNA that made up the material.

The length of the CDR3 is 16 residues. V trimming: 6 bases; J trimming: 3 bases; junction bases outside the gene matches: 8. Germline CDR1 MNHNY, CDR2 SVGAGI (reference sequence). Study processing details: The assay estimated nucleated cells by amplifying reference gene primers. Some clones are missing from TCRdb's copy, which holds only in-frame ones; the method was immunoSEQ multiplex PCR. Clone size and V and J calls were adopted from that table, with D and trimming inferred from the DNA. Among around 320,000 clones listed, about 82% were seen once. Sequencing used peripheral blood. The chain employs TRBV6-6 and TRBJ2-4, with 10 bases matching TRBD1. The TCR was taken from a human donor in a cohort sampled during active COVID-19. The CDR3 loop reads CASRDLGQGVKNIQYF. The CDR3 DNA reads TGTGCCAGCAGGGACCTCGGACAGGGGGTCAAAAACATTCAGTACTTC.